This T cell receptor beta chain came from a study of T cells expressing NK-cell markers (dated by TCRdb to 2019 to 2021). Regarding the complete study: Three sorted T-cell subsets (CD3+CD56+NKG2C+, CD3+CD56+NKG2C- and CD3+CD56-NKG2C+) from about 8 donors had their TCR beta-chain repertoires profiled. Sequencing of the libraries produced 2 x 150 bp reads on Illumina HiSeq 2000/2500, MiSeq or NextSeq. Randomly selected healthy volunteers, three men and five women, were used as the eight sequenced donors. Among the eight sequenced donors, only one was HCMV-seronegative, while the other seven were HCMV-seropositive.

CDR1 SGHVS and CDR2 FNYEAQ were looked up in the germline V gene. From the cysteine through the phenylalanine, the CDR3 covers 18 amino acids. DNA was not recorded. Note on this clonotype: Its antigen is not yet known.

The run used an Illumina HiSeq 2000. TCR beta cDNA libraries were prepared using 5'RACE template switching, which introduced a universal primer site and unique molecular identifiers. cDNA synthesis was primed from the TCR beta constant segment, followed by two successive PCR amplification steps. The authors processed their data as follows. MIGEC handled demultiplexing of the reads and grouping by UMI, while MiTCR was used to assemble and quantify clonotypes. Only TCR cDNA sequences supported by at least two reads were kept to exclude erroneous sequences. The tcR package was used for downstream repertoire analysis, and clonotypes were matched across fractions by CDR3 nucleotide sequence plus V segment. Antigen specificity was annotated against VDJdb with VDJmatch, allowing one amino acid substitution in CDR3. After reprocessing by TCRdb, each CDR3 protein sequence is one entry, and no DNA is given. These V and J calls are TCRdb output, not the study's own analysis. Per the sample table, the count is some 340,000 distinct CDR3 sequences. Over 4% of the sample comes from the top ten.

Overall results and qualifications from the work: It remained unclear whether the expanded NKG2C-expressing T cell clones were specific for HCMV antigens. Those dominant clonotypes were again the most abundant among CD3+CD56-NKG2C+ cells in four donors, at roughly 25-60.1%. In several donors, the dominant CD3+CD56+NKG2C+ clonotypes ranked among the top 10 CD8+ clonotypes, making up about 1.0-7.5% of CD8+ T cells.

A commercial ELISA kit detecting HCMV-specific IgG in serum was used to determine HCMV serostatus. Ficoll density gradient centrifugation was used to isolate peripheral blood mononuclear cells from blood. This sequence was found in a man aged 18-75 years in good health. Sequenced input: blood T cells: a sorted CD56 or NKG2C T cell subset, CD4+ or CD8+ T cells, or bulk PBMC T cells (not recorded which). Recombination joined TRBV7-6 with TRBJ2-3; TCRdb's assignment of TRBD2 cannot be checked, as there is no DNA. The CDR3 has the sequence CASSLASIAGGSTDTQYF. The variable domain in full, with residues beyond the CDR3 obtained from the reference TRBV7-6 and TRBJ2-3 genes, is GAGVSQSPRYKVTKRGQDVALRCDPISGHVSLYWYRQALGQGPEFLTYFNYEAQQDKSGLPNDRFSAERPEGSISTLTIQRTEQRDSAMYRCASSLASIAGGSTDTQYFGPGTRLTVL.